The 22 T cell receptor beta chains below all came from one sample that was sequenced in a study of shared clonotypes between healthy human individuals. Here immunoSEQ multiplex PCR was the method, and the copy in TCRdb shows in-frame clones only, minus some. The sample contains about 320,000 clones, about nine tenths of which appear only once. Sequencing was performed on memory CD8+ T cells sorted from blood. Stated subset: CD45RO+ cells pooled with CCR7-negative TemRA cells. The source is a man aged 18 to 30 in good health.

This chain uses TRBV6-5 with TRBJ2-3; 7 bases align to TRBD2. Germline CDR1 and CDR2: MNHEY and SVGAGI. This CDR3 contains 14 residues. The junction had 0 bases not matched to a gene; V was cut back by 0 bases and J by 3 bases. CDR3 DNA sequence: TGTGCCAGCAGTTACTCGCGGGAGACAGATACGCAGTATTTT. This codes for CASSYSRETDTQYF.

V is TRBV7-9 and J is TRBJ2-3; 10 nucleotides match TRBD2. Trimming removed 4 bases from V and 7 bases from J; junction bases left unmatched: 8. Per the germline V gene, CDR1 is SEHNR and CDR2 is FQNEAQ (reference sequence). The CDR3 loop spans 15 amino acids. The CDR3 sequence is CASSSSGRAFYTQYF. CDR3 in DNA: TGTGCCAGCAGCTCGAGCGGGAGGGCCTTTTATACGCAGTATTTT.

This chain uses TRBV11-3 with TRBJ2-2; D ambiguous. V was cut by 1 base and J by 3 bases, with 9 bases left in between. The CDR3 runs 15 residues. The germline gives CDR1 SGHNT, CDR2 YENEEA. For the CDR3, the DNA is TGTGCCAGCAGCTTAGGACGACCAGACACCGGGGAGCTGTTTTTT. This encodes CASSLGRPDTGELFF.

This clone was counted many times. This chain joins TRBV7-2 and TRBJ1-2, with D unclear. Per germline, CDR1 SGHTA and CDR2 FQGNSA. The CDR3 contains 13 residues. Trimming took 1 base from V and 4 from J, leaving 7 bases between them. Here the CDR3 DNA reads TGTGCCAGCAGCTTAGATCCAGCCTATGGCTACACCTTC. Protein sequence: CASSLDPAYGYTF.

Concerning this clone: At one end the junction does not follow the germline gene, possibly because of a read error. The gene calls are TRBV10-3 and TRBJ1-2; D might be TRBD1 (6 bases). CDR3 length: 16 residues. Germline CDR1 is ENHRY and CDR2 is SYGVKD. CDR3 amino acids: CASSEDSRGGNYGYTF. CDR3 in DNA: TGTGCCAGCAGTGAAGACAGCAGGGGAGGAAACTATGGCTACACCTTC.

The CDR3: CASSSVEDGGTEAFF. As DNA, the CDR3 is TGCGCCAGCAGTTCTGTGGAGGACGGGGGCACTGAAGCTTTCTTT. The rearrangement links TRBV10-2 to TRBJ1-1; D is possibly TRBD1 (5 bases). CDR3 length: 15 residues. V gave up 5 bases and J gave up 4 bases, with 17 bases separating them. CDR1 WSHSY and CDR2 SAAADI come from the germline V gene.

This clone appeared a single time. CDR3 amino acids: CASSPGLAGVYEQYF. DNA for the CDR3: TGTGCCAGCAGCCCCGGACTAGCGGGAGTATACGAGCAGTACTTC. This chain links TRBV6-5 with TRBJ2-7; TRBD2 agrees at 13 bases. V trimming: 6 bases; J trimming: 4 bases; junction bases outside the gene matches: 6. CDR1 and CDR2 (germline): MNHEY, SVGAGI. The CDR3 is 15 residues long.

This clone has only a few counts. Distinct nucleotide sequences in the sample also encode this CDR3. V and J are TRBV9 and TRBJ1-6; the match to TRBD1 covers 7 bases. Per germline, CDR1 SGDLS and CDR2 YYNGEE. V gave up 0 bases and J gave up 8 bases; unmatched junction bases: 2. This CDR3 comprises 14 residues. The CDR3: CASSVGQGDSPLHF. In DNA, the CDR3 is TGTGCCAGCAGCGTAGGACAGGGAGATTCACCCCTCCACTTT. The complete variable domain, with remaining parts taken from reference TRBV9 and TRBJ1-6, reads DSGVTQTPKHLITATGQRVTLRCSPRSGDLSVYWYQQSLDQGLQFLIQYYNGEERAKGNILERFSAQQFPDLHSELNLSSLELGDSALYFCASSVGQGDSPLHFGNGTRLTVT.

The V call is TRBV4-1, the J call TRBJ2-7, with 9 bases lining up with TRBD1. The ends lost 4 bases at V and 9 bases at J; junction bases unmatched: 7. CDR3 length: 13 amino acids. In germline, CDR1 is MGHRA, CDR2 YSYEKL. The chain's CDR3 is CASSPTGGWGQYF. The CDR3 DNA follows: TGCGCCAGCAGCCCCACAGGGGGCTGGGGGCAGTACTTC.

Many counts were recorded for this clone. The sample contains more than one DNA sequence encoding this CDR3. The chain recombines TRBV4-1 with TRBJ1-5; D remains ambiguous. The CDR3 covers 14 residues. Looked up from germline, CDR1 is MGHRA and CDR2 is YSYEKL. V dropped 1 base and J dropped 2 bases, with 6 bases sitting between them. The CDR3 loop is CASSQVTGNQPQHF. Here the CDR3 DNA reads TGCGCCAGCAGCCAAGTGACTGGCAATCAGCCCCAGCATTTT.

The chain links TRBV4-1 to TRBJ2-5; 11 bases map to TRBD2. The CDR3 has 15 amino acids. Germline lookup yields CDR1 MGHRA and CDR2 YSYEKL. V shed 5 bases, J shed 5 bases, and the junction held 7 bases outside the gene matches. In nucleotides, the CDR3 is TGCGCCAGCAGCTGGACTAGCGGGCCACAGGAGACCCAGTACTTC. Amino acid sequence: CASSWTSGPQETQYF.

The chain couples TRBV6-1 to TRBJ1-1; D remains unclear. V lost 8 bases and J 0 bases, leaving 13 bases between the germline ends. The CDR3 length is 14 residues. Germline V gene sequence: CDR1 MNHNS, CDR2 SASEGT. The DNA for the CDR3 is TGTGCCAGCCTGACGACGGAGATGAACACTGAAGCTTTCTTT. This gives the protein CASLTTEMNTEAFF.

This clone was recorded many times. The chain joins TRBV7-9 to TRBJ2-1; a possible D gene is TRBD1 (5 bases). The V gene's germline CDR1 is SEHNR and CDR2 FQNEAQ (reference sequence). V was pared by 2 bases and J by 5 bases, with 19 bases between. CDR3 length: 17 amino acids. The CDR3 DNA follows: TGTGCCAGCAGCTTAAGTGGGGTCAGGGCGATAAACAATGAGCAGTTCTTC. Protein product: CASSLSGVRAINNEQFF.

This chain connects TRBV5-1 to TRBJ2-7, with D perhaps matching TRBD1 (7 bases). Per germline, CDR1 SGHRS and CDR2 YFSETQ. V lost 2 bases and J 4 bases, leaving 13 bases between the germline ends. The CDR3 extends over 14 amino acids. In nucleotides, the CDR3 is TGCGCCAGCAGCTTATCAGGGGGGTGGTACGAGCAGTACTTC. It codes for CASSLSGGWYEQYF.

This sequence joins TRBV5-1 and TRBJ2-7; 9 bases agree with TRBD1. The germline gives CDR1 SGHRS, CDR2 YFSETQ. V shed 1 base and J 3 bases; nucleotides not matched to a gene: 17. The CDR3 spans 19 residues. The CDR3 nucleotides read TGCGCCAGCAGCTTGTTCAGTGTGTCGGGGACAGGGAATGTCTACGAGCAGTACTTC. This encodes CASSLFSVSGTGNVYEQYF.

This chain joins TRBV15 and TRBJ2-1, with 8 nucleotides matching TRBD2. CDR3 length: 18 amino acids. CDR1 and CDR2 (germline): LNHNV, YYDKDF (reference sequence). V dropped 0 bases and J dropped 3; count of bases not matched to a gene: 10. CDR3 nucleotides: TGTGCCACCAGCAGAGATCCGGCTAGCGGGTTTCTCTACAATGAGCAGTTCTTC. Translating gives CATSRDPASGFLYNEQFF. Drawing the rest from reference TRBV15 and TRBJ2-1, the complete variable domain is DAMVIQNPRYQVTQFGKPVTLSCSQTLNHNVMYWYQQKSSQAPKLLFHYYDKDFNNEADTPDNFQSRRPNTSFCFLDIRSPGLGDTAMYLCATSRDPASGFLYNEQFFGPGTRLTVL.

The chain combines TRBV20-1 with TRBJ1-2; unclear D gene. The CDR3 has 11 amino acids. The V end was cut by 6 bases, the J end by 7 bases, with 12 bases between. Germline CDR1 DFQATT, CDR2 SNEGSKA (reference sequence). The CDR3: CSAGDEGGYTF. The CDR3, as DNA: TGCAGTGCAGGAGACGAAGGTGGCTACACCTTC.

The gene calls are TRBV5-1 and TRBJ2-3; 12 bases align to TRBD2. Germline-derived CDR1 and CDR2 are SGHRS and YFSETQ. Trimming took 4 bases from V and 5 from J; bases not matched to a gene: 14. The CDR3 is 18 amino acids. DNA of the CDR3: TGCGCCAGCAGCCCGGGACTAGCGGGCCCTGAGGTCCTAGATACGCAGTATTTT. Its translation: CASSPGLAGPEVLDTQYF.

The rearrangement uses TRBV5-5 and TRBJ2-7, with 7 bases matching TRBD1. Germline V CDR1 and CDR2: SGHKS, YYEKEE (reference sequence). V lost 5 bases, J lost 3 bases, and 8 bases stayed unmatched. This CDR3 is built from 14 residues. CDR3 in amino acids: CASSYRGPLYEQYF. The CDR3 coding sequence is TGTGCCAGCAGTTACAGGGGCCCCCTCTACGAGCAGTACTTC.

J is TRBJ2-5 and V is TRBV10-3; TRBD1 or TRBD2 may be the D gene (6 bases each). The CDR3 is made up of 15 amino acids. V dropped 7 bases and J dropped 4 bases, with 19 bases sitting between them. Germline V gene lookup returns CDR1 ENHRY and CDR2 SYGVKD. The CDR3 nucleotides are TGTGCCATCAAATCGAAGGGGGGCCTTGGAGAGACCCAGTACTTC. As protein: CAIKSKGGLGETQYF.

The chain combines TRBV5-1 with TRBJ1-4; the D is unclear. The V end was cut by 4 bases, the J end by 4 bases, with 14 bases between. CDR1 and CDR2 from the germline V gene are SGHRS and YFSETQ. The CDR3 has 15 residues. This CDR3 reads CASSPRRAVNEKLFF. CDR3 in DNA: TGCGCCAGCAGCCCCAGGAGGGCAGTTAATGAAAAACTGTTTTTT.

The chain employs TRBV19 and TRBJ2-1; D is possibly TRBD2 (6 bases). The CDR3 has 14 amino acids. Germline V gene lookup returns CDR1 LNHDA and CDR2 SQIVND (reference sequence). Trimming pared 6 bases from V and 2 bases from J, leaving 11 bases between. In nucleotides, the CDR3 is TGTGCCAGTAGGGAGGGAACTACCTACAATGAGCAGTTCTTC. Encoded protein: CASREGTTYNEQFF.